These 16 T cell receptor beta chains came from one sample sequenced in a study of blood T cell repertoires in COVID-19. Profiling relied on immunoSEQ multiplex PCR, and the TCRdb table lists in-frame clones only, not all of them. The sample contains around 45,000 clones, over 70% of which appear only once. The specimen was peripheral blood. The receptors shown here come from a woman of 80 years or more with acute or convalescent COVID-19.

This chain uses TRBV9 with TRBJ2-1, with D possibly being TRBD1 (6 bases). V shed 2 bases and J shed 12 bases, with 12 bases lying between them. The CDR3 has 12 amino acids. Germline-derived CDR1 and CDR2 are SGDLS and YYNGEE. The CDR3 region is CASSVQDRPQFF. CDR3 sequence (DNA): TGTGCCAGCAGCGTTCAGGACAGACCGCAGTTCTTC.

The rearrangement links TRBV5-1 to TRBJ2-7, with D possibly matching TRBD1 (6 bases). The germline V gene has CDR1 SGHRS and CDR2 YFSETQ. CDR3 length: 14 residues. Trimming took 1 base from V and 5 from J, leaving 13 bases between them. CDR3 coding DNA: TGCGCCAGCAGCTTGTGGGACACTGGGGACGAGCAGTACTTC. Its protein is CASSLWDTGDEQYF.

V usage is TRBV11-2 and J usage is TRBJ2-1; 10 nucleotides align to TRBD1. Germline CDR1 is SGHAT and CDR2 is FQNNGV. The CDR3 has 16 residues. Trimming cost V 4 bases and J 3 bases; bases outside gene matches: 6. CDR3 region: CASSSQGQGGYNEQFF. CDR3 in DNA: TGTGCCAGCAGCTCCCAAGGACAGGGGGGCTACAATGAGCAGTTCTTC.

This clone occurred a few times. This chain joins TRBV6-5 and TRBJ2-2; TRBD1 might be the D (5 bases). This CDR3 is 13 amino acids long. Germline V gene data show CDR1 as MNHEY and CDR2 as SVGAGI. CDR3 residues: CASGSANTGELFF. The CDR3 nucleotides read TGTGCTTCAGGGTCAGCGAACACCGGGGAGCTGTTTTTT.

This clone came up once. V is TRBV28 and J is TRBJ2-7, with a possible D match to TRBD2 (6 bases). CDR1 and CDR2 (germline): MDHEN, SYDVKM. V was shortened by 0 bases and J by 0 bases, with 9 bases between the two germline ends. This CDR3 is built from 15 residues. The CDR3 reads CASSLWGDFSYEQYF. The CDR3 nucleotides read TGTGCCAGCAGTTTATGGGGGGACTTCTCCTACGAGCAGTACTTC.

This chain links TRBV7-2 with TRBJ2-1, with D tentatively TRBD2 (5 bases). Trimming pared 3 bases from V and 6 bases from J, leaving 9 bases between. This CDR3 region has 13 residues. Germline V lookup: CDR1 SGHTA, CDR2 FQGNSA. The CDR3 DNA sequence: TGTGCCAGCAGCTTCGGGGTCTCCAATGAGCAGTTCTTC. It is translated as CASSFGVSNEQFF.

This sequence joins TRBV12-2 and TRBJ2-1; the table's D call, TRBD2, has no DNA check behind it. TRBV12-2 is a pseudogene segment. This CDR3 has 17 residues. The CDR3 region is CASRWPGLAGGSDEQFF. The DNA of the CDR3 is TGTGCAAGTCGCTGGCCGGGACTAGCGGGAGGATCTGATGAGCAGTTCTTC.

This clone was seen more than once but under ten times. The V and J genes are TRBV6-2 or TRBV6-3 and TRBJ1-1; 8 nucleotides match TRBD1. The CDR3 is 15 residues long. V lost 5 bases, J lost 1 base, and 6 bases stayed unmatched. CDR1 and CDR2 (germline): MNHEY, SVGEGT. CDR3 protein: CASSPPGTGNTEAFF. In DNA, the CDR3 is TGTGCCAGCAGTCCACCCGGGACAGGGAACACTGAAGCTTTCTTT.

The chain has TRBV20-1 and TRBJ2-7; 11 positions agree with TRBD2. The CDR3 is 11 amino acids. Germline V lookup: CDR1 DFQATT, CDR2 SNEGSKA (reference sequence). The junction had 0 bases not matched to a gene; V was cut back by 7 bases and J by 4 bases. The CDR3: CSGLAGYEQYF. CDR3 in DNA: TGCAGTGGACTAGCGGGATACGAGCAGTACTTC.

The chain joins TRBV19 to TRBJ1-2, with D uncertain. V was trimmed by 3 bases and J by 4 bases, leaving 12 bases between them. Germline V CDR1 and CDR2: LNHDA, SQIVND (reference sequence). The CDR3 totals 14 residues. CDR3 nucleotides: TGTGCCAGTAGTATCCCCGGGATGGTCTATGGCTACACCTTC. This encodes CASSIPGMVYGYTF.

The J gene is TRBJ2-1, the V gene TRBV5-1; 9 bases agree with TRBD2. J lost 8 bases, V lost 4 bases, and 10 bases had no gene match. The CDR3 is 15 residues long. Germline loops: CDR1 SGHRS, CDR2 YFSETQ. DNA for the CDR3: TGCGCCAGCAGCATTCGTTCGGGACTAGCCGATGAGCAGTTCTTC. Its translation is CASSIRSGLADEQFF.

The chain joins TRBV11-2 to TRBJ1-3; D ambiguous. The V and J ends lost 4 bases and 0 bases respectively, with 7 bases between them. CDR3 size: 14 residues. The V gene's germline CDR1 is SGHAT and CDR2 FQNNGV. The chain's CDR3 is CASSSHISGNTIYF. DNA of the CDR3: TGTGCCAGCAGCTCCCACATCTCTGGAAACACCATATATTTT.

The gene calls are TRBV27 and TRBJ1-6; TRBD1 matches 9 bases. The germline V gene encodes CDR1 MNHEY and CDR2 SMNVEV (reference sequence). The CDR3 loop spans 14 amino acids. V lost 5 bases and J lost 9; bases outside the gene matches: 5. The CDR3 nucleotides are TGTGCCAGCAGTCCCGGGACAGGGTCTTCACCCCTCCACTTT. This gives the protein CASSPGTGSSPLHF.

The gene calls are TRBV19 and TRBJ1-1; TRBD1 aligns across 7 bases. Germline values: CDR1 LNHDA, CDR2 SQIVND (reference sequence). The CDR3 contains 14 residues. The junction had 7 bases not matched to a gene; V was cut back by 5 bases and J by 4 bases. The CDR3 DNA follows: TGTGCCAGTAGTCCAGACAGGGCCGTCACTGAAGCTTTCTTT. Protein product: CASSPDRAVTEAFF.

This clone occurred once. The V and J genes are TRBV7-6 and TRBJ1-1, with unresolved D. Trimming pared 2 bases from V and 1 base from J, leaving 11 bases between. CDR1 and CDR2 (germline): SGHVS, FNYEAQ. The length of the CDR3 is 15 residues. The DNA for the CDR3 is TGTGCCAGCAGCTTATCGTGGGGAGGGAACACTGAAGCTTTCTTT. Amino acid sequence: CASSLSWGGNTEAFF.

This clone was detected a few times. The chain joins TRBV21-1 to TRBJ2-7; the table names TRBD2, a call not compared with the DNA. TRBV21-1 is described as a pseudogene. The CDR3 is 14 residues long. The CDR3 sequence: CASSKSGIAYEQYF. CDR3 nucleotides: TGTGCCAGCAGCAAATCGGGGATAGCCTACGAGCAGTACTTC.